These 21 T cell receptor beta chains originate from one sample sequenced in a study of T cells after yellow fever vaccination. One entry per CDR3 protein, called by TCRdb with MiXCR from the 5' RACE reads. There are some 290,000 distinct CDR3 sequences in the sample; around 10% occur only once, and under 4% lies in the top ten. This specimen consisted of CD4+ T cells sorted from PBMCs, obtained 45 days after the yellow fever booster vaccination. All receptors derive from a man aged 18 to 29 who received the YFV17D yellow fever vaccine.

The rearrangement joins TRBV4-2 to TRBJ2-2, with 15 bases matching TRBD2. CDR1 is LGHNA and CDR2 is YNFKEQ in the germline V gene. The CDR3 sequence is 18 residues long. The J segment lost 7 bases and the V segment lost 1 base, leaving 7 bases of the junction unmatched. CDR3 residues: CASSQVRTSGGDGGELFF. The CDR3 region has the DNA TGTGCCAGCAGCCAAGTCCGGACTAGCGGGGGGGATGGCGGGGAGCTGTTTTTT.

This clonotype came up a few times. In nucleotides, the CDR3 is TGTGCCAGCAGTTACAAGAGGGGGCGCGTCTATGGCTACACCTTC. Amino acids: CASSYKRGRVYGYTF. The J gene is TRBJ1-2, the V gene TRBV6-5; TRBD1 agrees at 7 bases. Germline CDR1 MNHEY, CDR2 SVGAGI. The V segment lost 2 bases and the J segment 4 bases; nucleotides outside the gene matches: 7. The CDR3 has 15 residues.

The chain has TRBV12-3 or TRBV12-4 and TRBJ2-5; 8 bases align to TRBD2. V lost 7 bases, J lost 4 bases, and 11 bases stayed unmatched. The CDR3 spans 15 residues. The CDR3 spells CASTPGAGGRETQYF. The CDR3 region has the DNA TGTGCCAGCACCCCCGGGGCGGGGGGACGAGAGACCCAGTACTTC.

There are a few counts of this clonotype. The chain links TRBV29-1 to TRBJ2-3, with a tentative D call TRBD2 (6 bases). Trimming left V 3 bases short and J 8 bases short, with 12 bases between. Per germline, CDR1 SQVTM and CDR2 ANQGSEA. This CDR3 is 12 amino acids long. The CDR3 protein is CSVDSGVATQYF. CDR3 bases: TGCAGCGTTGATAGCGGTGTCGCTACGCAGTATTTT.

The gene calls are TRBV15 and TRBJ1-1, with D uncertain. The CDR3 sequence is 15 residues long. Trimming took 0 bases from V and 2 from J, leaving 10 bases between them. Germline assignment: CDR1 LNHNV and CDR2 YYDKDF (reference sequence). In DNA, the CDR3 is TGTGCCACCAGCAGAGATTTTAAACCAAACACTGAAGCTTTCTTT. Protein product: CATSRDFKPNTEAFF.

The chain joins TRBV14 to TRBJ2-3, with 11 bases identical to TRBD2. The CDR3 is made up of 16 amino acids. V shed 4 bases, J shed 6 bases, and the junction held 9 bases outside the gene matches. Germline CDR1 SGHDN, CDR2 FVKESK. CDR3 sequence (DNA): TGTGCCAGCAGCCCGCTAGCGGGGGGCTTCCTTGATACGCAGTATTTT. As protein: CASSPLAGGFLDTQYF.

This clonotype turned up a few times. The chain is built from TRBV29-1 and TRBJ1-2; D ambiguous. This CDR3 is built from 15 residues. V lost 5 bases and J 8 bases, leaving 24 bases between the germline ends. Germline V gives CDR1 SQVTM, CDR2 ANQGSEA. In nucleotides, the CDR3 is TGCAGCGTTATTAAGCAGGACTATCTATCGGGAGGCTACACCTTC. Its translation is CSVIKQDYLSGGYTF. The full variable domain, its missing parts supplied by reference TRBV29-1 and TRBJ1-2, is SAVISQKPSRDICQRGTSLTIQCQVDSQVTMMFWYRQQPGQSLTLIATANQGSEATYESGFVIDKFPISRPNLTFSTLTVSNMSPEDSSIYLCSVIKQDYLSGGYTFGSGTRLTVV.

This clonotype turned up a few times. V and J are TRBV20-1 and TRBJ1-1, with 7 bases fitting TRBD1. The CDR3 runs 14 residues. Germline V lookup: CDR1 DFQATT, CDR2 SNEGSKA (reference sequence). V lost 2 bases and J lost 1; bases outside the gene matches: 4. CDR3 DNA: TGCAGTGCTAGAACAGGGGCTGGGAACACTGAAGCTTTCTTT. It specifies CSARTGAGNTEAFF.

This clonotype was counted many times. V and J are TRBV12-3 or TRBV12-4 and TRBJ2-2; tentatively, D is TRBD2 (5 bases). The V gene lost 5 bases and the J gene lost 6 bases, with 16 bases spanning the gap. The CDR3 spans 15 residues. CDR3 sequence: CASSAMAGRAGELFF. Here the CDR3 DNA reads TGTGCCAGCAGTGCAATGGCCGGGCGGGCCGGGGAGCTGTTTTTT.

This clonotype was seen more than once but under ten times. The chain links TRBV13 to TRBJ2-1, with D perhaps being TRBD1 or TRBD2 (5 bases each). V was trimmed by 1 base and J by 9 bases, leaving 10 bases between them. Germline-derived CDR1 and CDR2 are PRHDT and FYEKMQ (reference sequence). The CDR3 runs to 13 residues. DNA of the CDR3: TGTGCCAGCAGCTTAGTGGGGGTGGGTGAGCAGTTCTTC. Translated: CASSLVGVGEQFF.

This clonotype has just a few counts. The V call is TRBV11-2, the J call TRBJ2-7, with D hard to call. There are 13 residues in the CDR3. Trimming stripped 6 bases from V and 0 bases from J, with 9 bases between. Germline V gene sequence: CDR1 SGHAT, CDR2 FQNNGV. DNA for the CDR3: TGTGCCAGCAGACCCGGGTCCTCCTACGAGCAGTACTTC. Protein product: CASRPGSSYEQYF.

There are a few counts of this clonotype. This chain uses TRBV18 with TRBJ1-1, with a possible D match to TRBD1 (6 bases). The CDR3 is 15 amino acids. From germline, CDR1 is KGHSH and CDR2 LQKENI. Trimming stripped 4 bases from V and 2 bases from J, with 14 bases between. The CDR3 sequence: CASSLFRGPNTEAFF. Written as DNA, the CDR3 is TGTGCCAGCTCACTCTTCCGGGGGCCCAACACTGAAGCTTTCTTT.

The chain carries TRBV6-5 and TRBJ1-2; maybe TRBD1 (6 bases). Germline CDR1 is MNHEY and CDR2 is SVGAGI. This CDR3 contains 13 residues. The V and J ends lost 6 bases and 7 bases respectively, with 15 bases between them. The CDR3 loop is CASRTTGSGGYTF. The CDR3 coding sequence is TGTGCCAGCAGAACAACAGGGTCTGGTGGCTACACCTTC.

This rearrangement joins TRBV6-2 or TRBV6-3 to TRBJ2-3, with D unresolved. Germline CDR1 reads MNHEY; CDR2 reads SVGEGT. This CDR3 spans 10 amino acids. Deletions cut 5 bases from V and 11 bases from J, with 8 bases between. The CDR3 sequence is CASSDSKQYF. The CDR3 DNA is TGTGCCAGCAGTGATAGCAAGCAGTATTTT.

This clonotype was seen only a few times. V usage is TRBV5-1 and J usage is TRBJ2-5; 12 nucleotides align to TRBD2. The CDR3 is 17 amino acids. Germline V gene data show CDR1 as SGHRS and CDR2 as YFSETQ. The V segment lost 4 bases and the J segment 1 base; nucleotides outside the gene matches: 8. The CDR3, as DNA: TGCGCCAGCAGCCTCGGCTTACTAGCGGGGGGCCAAGAGACCCAGTACTTC. It specifies CASSLGLLAGGQETQYF.

V is TRBV7-9 and J is TRBJ2-3; D uncertain. The CDR3 runs 11 residues. CDR1 and CDR2 (germline): SEHNR, FQNEAQ (reference sequence). Trimming shortened V by 4 bases and J by 3 bases, and 2 bases separated the two germline ends. The DNA for the CDR3 is TGTGCCAGCAGCTGGACAGATACGCAGTATTTT. Protein sequence: CASSWTDTQYF.

In its sample, this clonotype was seen many times. The chain uses TRBV5-1 and TRBJ2-5; 7 nucleotides agree with TRBD2. Germline V gives CDR1 SGHRS, CDR2 YFSETQ. J lost 3 bases, V lost 1 base, and 3 bases had no gene match. The CDR3 contains 14 residues. CDR3 sequence (DNA): TGCGCCAGCAGCTTGTTGGGAGGGGAAGAGACCCAGTACTTC. Its translation is CASSLLGGEETQYF.

The DNA for the CDR3 is TGTGCCAGCACCCGGGGGCAGAACAATCAGCCCCAGCATTTT. Amino acids: CASTRGQNNQPQHF. The gene calls are TRBV28 and TRBJ1-5; TRBD1 might be the D (6 bases). The V and J ends lost 7 bases and 3 bases respectively, with 13 bases between them. The CDR3 spans 14 residues. Germline V gene lookup returns CDR1 MDHEN and CDR2 SYDVKM.

The chain carries TRBV11-3 and TRBJ2-1; D remains unclear. Germline CDR1 is SGHNT and CDR2 is YENEEA. The CDR3 length is 13 residues. Trimming pared 0 bases from V and 6 bases from J, leaving 6 bases between. CDR3 residues: CASSLDAVNEQFF. The DNA of the CDR3 is TGTGCCAGCAGCTTAGACGCCGTCAATGAGCAGTTCTTC.

Ten or more counts support this clonotype. Compared with germline, one end of the junction differs, possibly owing to a read error. The V gene is TRBV5-1, the J gene TRBJ2-1; the D gene is possibly TRBD2 (5 bases). Germline V CDR1 and CDR2: SGHRS, YFSETQ. The CDR3 is 13 amino acids. The CDR3 DNA follows: TGTGCCAGCAGCTCTGGACTTTACAATGAGCAGTTCTTC. Its translation is CASSSGLYNEQFF.

In the case of this clonotype: A read error is possible here, since a much larger clone lies one base away. The genes are TRBV20-1 and TRBJ1-5; D not certain. The CDR3 loop spans 13 amino acids. Looked up from germline, CDR1 is DFQATT and CDR2 is SNEGSKA (reference sequence). V was shortened by 3 bases and J by 14 bases, with 20 bases between the two germline ends. The CDR3 DNA sequence: TGCAGTGCTAGTCAGCCTGTGCAACGATCCAAGCATTTT. This gives the protein CSASQPVQRSKHF.